This is a list of T cell receptor beta chains from one sample in a study of PD-1 blockade in mismatch repair-deficient tumors. Clones were read by immunoSEQ multiplex PCR, and TCRdb kept only the in-frame ones, dropping some. The sample yields 55,000 to 85,000 clones, approximately 82% seen once. Sequences were derived from peripheral blood, sampled 2 weeks after starting pembrolizumab. The origin of the receptors is an adult with mismatch repair-deficient cancer. CDR3s include the opening cysteine and the closing phenylalanine or tryptophan. The D gene is left open where the match is weak. Where a row states a size, it is once, few, many or the class of an expanded clone; other rows omit it.

clone size	J gene	V gene	D gene	CDR3 protein	CDR3 DNA
NA	TRBJ1-2	TRBV9	TRBD1	CASSVQSRTGDSGYTF	TGTGCCAGCAGCGTCCAGTCGCGGACAGGGGATTCTGGCTACACCTTC
once	TRBJ2-2	TRBV19	TRBD2	CASSIFPPGLAGFTGELFF	TGTGCCAGTAGTATATTCCCCCCGGGACTAGCGGGGTTCACCGGGGAGCTGTTTTTT
once	TRBJ2-7	TRBV11-3	TRBD1	CASSLERDRRRYEQYF	TGTGCCAGCAGCTTAGAGAGGGACAGGAGGCGGTACGAGCAGTACTTC
NA	TRBJ1-2	TRBV4-1	NA	CASSQRRGSDGYTF	TGCGCCAGCAGCCAACGCAGGGGCTCGGATGGCTACACCTTC
NA	TRBJ1-1	TRBV29-1	NA	CSVDYGNTEAFF	TGCAGCGTAGATTACGGGAACACTGAAGCTTTCTTT
NA	TRBJ2-7	TRBV7-6	TRBD1	CASSRRPGQGVGNEQYF	TGTGCCAGCAGCAGACGGCCGGGACAGGGCGTTGGGAACGAGCAGTACTTC
NA	TRBJ2-1	TRBV10-3	NA	CAISDRRGASYNEQFF	TGTGCCATCAGTGACCGGCGGGGAGCTTCCTACAATGAGCAGTTCTTC
NA	TRBJ2-7	TRBV5-6	TRBD2	CASSPSSGISPFEQYF	TGTGCCAGCAGCCCATCTAGCGGGATCTCCCCCTTCGAGCAGTACTTC
NA	TRBJ2-5	TRBV5-1	TRBD2	CASSWLLAGGETQYF	TGCGCCAGCAGCTGGCTACTAGCGGGAGGAGAGACCCAGTACTTC
NA	TRBJ2-3	TRBV19	TRBD2	CASSITSGRASDTQYF	TGTGCCAGTAGTATAACTAGCGGGAGGGCTTCAGATACGCAGTATTTT
few	TRBJ1-1	TRBV5-1	NA	CASRGGGNTEAFF	TGCGCCAGCAGAGGAGGAGGTAACACTGAAGCTTTCTTT
NA	TRBJ1-1	TRBV29-1	NA	CSAVRATGGGTEAFF	TGCAGCGCTGTAAGGGCAACCGGAGGAGGCACTGAAGCTTTCTTT
NA	TRBJ1-5	TRBV7-9	NA	CASSLDNQPQHF	TGTGCCAGCAGCTTAGACAATCAGCCCCAGCATTTT
NA	TRBJ2-2	TRBV7-7	TRBD2	CASSLTSGGTGELFF	TGTGCTAGCAGCTTAACTAGCGGGGGCACCGGGGAGCTGTTTTTT
NA	TRBJ2-3	TRBV5-1	NA	CASSLNTRDTQYF	TGCGCCAGCAGCTTAAATACAAGAGATACGCAGTATTTT
NA	TRBJ2-1	TRBV9	NA	CASSAGTSYNEQFF	TGTGCCAGCAGCGCCGGGACTTCCTACAATGAGCAGTTCTTC
once	TRBJ1-4	TRBV27	NA	CASRSVATNEKLFF	TGTGCCAGCAGATCAGTCGCAACTAATGAAAAACTGTTTTTT
NA	TRBJ2-1	TRBV25-1	NA	CASTRTGAGLRQFF	TGTGCCAGCACCCGAACGGGTGCAGGCCTGAGGCAGTTCTTC
NA	TRBJ1-1	TRBV18	NA	CASSPSATLNTEAFF	TGTGCCAGCTCACCTTCGGCAACCCTAAACACTGAAGCTTTCTTT
NA	TRBJ1-3	TRBV4-2	NA	CASSQDASYRGNTIYF	TGTGCCAGCAGCCAAGATGCCAGTTATAGGGGAAACACCATATATTTT
NA	TRBJ2-5	TRBV19	TRBD1	CASSKNRDRVGETQYF	TGTGCCAGTAGTAAGAACCGGGACAGGGTAGGGGAGACCCAGTACTTC